A single sample gave rise to the 29 T cell receptor beta chains below, sequenced in a study of T-cell reconstitution after alpha-beta-depleted transplantation in children. TCRbeta library construction was performed incorporating unique molecular identifiers. TCRdb re-analysed the PCR reads in MiXCR, keeping a single row per CDR3 protein. This sample yields 500,000 to 750,000 distinct CDR3 sequences, of which roughly 13% are seen a single time; approximately 2.1% belongs to the top ten. The input for sequencing was PBMCs, mostly from graft donor cells, taken 360 days after TCRalphabeta/CD19-depleted stem cell transplant. The receptors were sampled from a male patient under 18 who had a stem cell transplant for acute myeloid leukemia, so the T cells may come from the graft donor.

This clonotype was seen a handful of times. The chain recombines TRBV28 with TRBJ2-7, with unresolved D. The CDR3 has 14 residues. V lost 3 bases to trimming and J lost 7 bases, with 16 bases between them. Germline values: CDR1 MDHEN, CDR2 SYDVKM. The CDR3 protein is CASSFIPSVGEQYF. The CDR3, as DNA: TGTGCCAGCAGTTTTATTCCGTCCGTGGGGGAGCAGTACTTC.

This clonotype was seen more than once but under ten times. The rearrangement joins TRBV12-3 or TRBV12-4 to TRBJ1-2; D remains unclear. The V end lost 5 bases, the J end lost 8 bases, and 6 bases lay between the germline ends. The CDR3 runs 10 residues. The CDR3 is CASSPEGYTF. In DNA form, the CDR3 reads TGTGCCAGCAGTCCTGAAGGCTACACCTTC.

The V and J genes are TRBV2 and TRBJ2-7; the D call may be TRBD1 or TRBD2 (7 bases each). Looked up from germline, CDR1 is SNHLY and CDR2 is FYNNEI. V was clipped by 6 bases and J by 2 bases, with 20 bases between them. This CDR3 has 16 residues. The CDR3 sequence is CASSFRQGGDPYEQYF. CDR3 sequence (DNA): TGTGCCAGCAGCTTCCGGCAGGGGGGGGATCCCTACGAGCAGTACTTC.

V is TRBV5-1 and J is TRBJ2-4; 13 nucleotides align to TRBD2. Germline lookup yields CDR1 SGHRS and CDR2 YFSETQ. The CDR3 is made up of 18 amino acids. V was pared by 0 bases and J by 4 bases, with 7 bases of the junction left unmatched. The CDR3: CASSLVTSGRHIKNIQYF. The CDR3 DNA is TGCGCCAGCAGCTTGGTGACTAGCGGGAGGCATATTAAAAACATTCAGTACTTC. Variable domain in full (rest from reference TRBV5-1 and TRBJ2-4): KAGVTQTPRYLIKTRGQQVTLSCSPISGHRSVSWYQQTPGQGLQFLFEYFSETQRNKGNFPGRFSGRQFSNSRSEMNVSTLELGDSALYLCASSLVTSGRHIKNIQYFGAGTRLSVL.

The CDR3 nucleotides are TGTGCCAGCAGCATTCGTTCTAGCGGGTCCACAGATACGCAGTATTTT. It yields the protein CASSIRSSGSTDTQYF. The gene calls are TRBV7-6 and TRBJ2-3; 8 nucleotides match TRBD2. The V and J ends lost 5 bases and 2 bases, in that order; junction bases with no gene match: 9. Germline-derived CDR1 and CDR2 are SGHVS and FNYEAQ. This CDR3 is built from 16 residues.

CDR3 protein: CASSLGGLTTDTQYF. CDR3 bases: TGCGCCAGCAGCCTCGGCGGTTTGACCACAGATACGCAGTATTTT. The chain uses TRBV5-1 and TRBJ2-3; D ambiguous. CDR3 size: 15 residues. Trimming took off 4 bases at V and 2 bases at J, with 14 bases between the two ends. Germline CDR1 and CDR2: SGHRS and YFSETQ.

This clonotype turned up a few times. This chain links TRBV29-1 with TRBJ2-7, with 11 nucleotides matching TRBD1. CDR3 length: 13 amino acids. The V segment lost 7 bases and the J segment 5 bases; nucleotides outside the gene matches: 7. Germline V lookup: CDR1 SQVTM, CDR2 ANQGSEA. CDR3 coding DNA: TGCAGCGGTCGTAGGACAGGGGGCGACGAGCAGTACTTC. Residues: CSGRRTGGDEQYF.

This chain links TRBV7-9 with TRBJ1-2, with 10 bases identical to TRBD1. The length of the CDR3 is 15 residues. J gave up 3 bases and V 4 bases, and 5 bases lay outside the gene matches. The germline V gene encodes CDR1 SEHNR and CDR2 FQNEAQ (reference sequence). The CDR3 is CASSSGTGEDYGYTF. The CDR3, as DNA: TGTGCCAGCAGCTCCGGGACAGGGGAGGACTATGGCTACACCTTC.

This clonotype was seen a few times. This chain connects TRBV5-1 to TRBJ2-7; D is ambiguous. From germline, CDR1 is SGHRS and CDR2 YFSETQ. There are 15 residues in the CDR3. Trimming took off 2 bases at V and 0 bases at J, with 12 bases between the two ends. The CDR3 DNA sequence: TGCGCCAGCAGCTTACGAGTGTCGAGCTCCTACGAGCAGTACTTC. Protein: CASSLRVSSSYEQYF.

The sample holds many counts of this clonotype. The chain uses TRBV18 and TRBJ2-1; D possibly corresponds to TRBD1 (6 bases). Germline values: CDR1 KGHSH, CDR2 LQKENI. The CDR3 sequence is 14 residues long. The V end lost 3 bases, the J end lost 6 bases, and 12 bases lay between the germline ends. The CDR3 DNA reads TGTGCCAGCTCACCGAAAGGCAGGGGCAATGAGCAGTTCTTC. The encoded protein is CASSPKGRGNEQFF.

This sequence joins TRBV7-2 and TRBJ2-5, with TRBD1 identical over 7 bases. Per the germline V gene, CDR1 is SGHTA and CDR2 is FQGNSA. J lost 7 bases, V lost 4 bases, and 12 bases had no gene match. The CDR3 is 15 residues long. CDR3 nucleotides: TGTGCCAGCAGCTCAATGCCTGACAGGGTCGCGACCCAGTACTTC. Translated, it gives CASSSMPDRVATQYF. Based on the CDR3 plus reference TRBV7-2 and TRBJ2-5, the full variable domain is GAGVSQSPSNKVTEKGKDVELRCDPISGHTALYWYRQSLGQGLEFLIYFQGNSAPDKSGLPSDRFSAERTGGSVSTLTIQRTQQEDSAVYLCASSSMPDRVATQYFGPGTRLLVL.

Many counts were recorded for this clonotype. The CDR3 protein is CSAPRSGSETQYF. CDR3 in DNA: TGCAGTGCCCCCCGTTCGGGGAGCGAGACCCAGTACTTC. The gene calls are TRBV20-1 and TRBJ2-5; possibly TRBD2 for D (5 bases). Looked up from germline, CDR1 is DFQATT and CDR2 is SNEGSKA (reference sequence). With 6 bases removed from V and 5 bases from J, the gap between germline ends came to 16 bases. CDR3 size: 13 residues.

The rearrangement links TRBV12-3 or TRBV12-4 to TRBJ2-1; 8 positions match TRBD1. CDR3 length equals 15 residues. Germline trimming cut 5 bases from V and 7 bases from J; bases unmatched to any gene: 10. The CDR3, as DNA: TGTGCCAGCAGTCACCGGGACAGGTCTAAAAATGAGCAGTTCTTC. It codes for CASSHRDRSKNEQFF.

This clonotype occurred many times. The CDR3 DNA follows: TGCGCCAGCAGCTTGTCGTTGGCGGGGAGCTCCTACAATGAGCAGTTCTTC. Amino acid sequence: CASSLSLAGSSYNEQFF. The chain recombines TRBV5-1 with TRBJ2-1, with D perhaps matching TRBD2 (6 bases). This CDR3 spans 17 amino acids. CDR1 is SGHRS and CDR2 is YFSETQ in the germline V gene. V lost 1 base, J lost 0 bases, and 14 bases lay in between.

A few counts support this clonotype. The gene calls are TRBV7-3 and TRBJ2-1; possible D gene TRBD1, 5 bases. The CDR3 runs to 15 residues. Trimming cost V 3 bases and J 5 bases, with 14 bases left between them. CDR1 and CDR2 (germline): SGHTA, FQGTGA. CDR3 loop: CASSLGRVAHNEQFF. The DNA of the CDR3 is TGTGCCAGCAGCTTGGGCAGGGTGGCCCACAATGAGCAGTTCTTC.

V is TRBV5-6 and J is TRBJ2-2, with TRBD1 identical over 9 bases. There are 15 residues in the CDR3. The V and J ends lost 0 bases and 7 bases, in that order; junction bases with no gene match: 4. From germline, CDR1 is SGHDT and CDR2 YYEEEE. The CDR3 DNA follows: TGTGCCAGCAGCTTGGACAGGGGGCATAACGGGGAGCTGTTTTTT. It encodes CASSLDRGHNGELFF.

The sample holds a few counts of this clonotype. The rearrangement joins TRBV24-1 to TRBJ2-1, with D possibly matching TRBD2 (5 bases). Between the trimmed V and J ends, which lost 4 bases and 12 bases, there was a span of 27 bases. The CDR3 is 17 amino acids. Germline V CDR1 and CDR2: KGHDR, SFDVKD. The CDR3 sequence: CATSDPPLSHQAVGQFF. The CDR3 DNA sequence: TGTGCCACCAGTGACCCCCCCCTCTCCCATCAAGCGGTCGGGCAGTTCTTC.

This chain uses TRBV20-1 with TRBJ2-3; no clear D. Germline-derived CDR1 and CDR2 are DFQATT and SNEGSKA (reference sequence). There are 12 residues in the CDR3. V lost 0 bases to trimming and J lost 11 bases, with 12 bases between them. The CDR3, as DNA: TGCAGTGCTAGAGATAGCCCCCGGTGGCAGTATTTT. Translated, it gives CSARDSPRWQYF.

The chain joins TRBV27 to TRBJ2-7; D is unclear. Trimming shortened V by 8 bases and J by 3 bases, and 17 bases separated the two germline ends. Germline lookup yields CDR1 MNHEY and CDR2 SMNVEV (reference sequence). The CDR3 totals 14 residues. The CDR3 DNA sequence: TGTGCCAGCCCCCTTAGGCGTTCCCACTACGAGCAGTACTTC. It yields the protein CASPLRRSHYEQYF.

This clonotype was counted a few times. The chain combines TRBV18 with TRBJ2-6; 7 bases map to TRBD2. The V and J ends lost 1 base and 0 bases, in that order; junction bases with no gene match: 9. Germline-derived CDR1 and CDR2 are KGHSH and LQKENI. CDR3 length: 19 residues. The CDR3 nucleotides are TGTGCCAGCTCACCACTCGATGCGGGAGACCTCTCTGGGGCCAACGTCCTGACTTTC. Translated, it gives CASSPLDAGDLSGANVLTF.

The chain has TRBV7-9 and TRBJ2-7; 12 bases match TRBD1. Germline V gives CDR1 SEHNR, CDR2 FQNEAQ (reference sequence). The CDR3 has 14 amino acids. With 5 bases clipped from V and 6 bases from J, the junction kept 5 bases outside the gene matches. CDR3 amino acids: CASSTGTGGAEQYF. CDR3 in DNA: TGTGCCAGCAGCACCGGGACAGGGGGCGCCGAGCAGTACTTC.

At least ten counts were recorded for this clonotype. The chain joins TRBV29-1 to TRBJ2-2; D not resolved. V lost 3 bases to trimming and J lost 7 bases, with 3 bases between them. From germline, CDR1 is SQVTM and CDR2 ANQGSEA. The CDR3 totals 10 residues. CDR3: CSVDVGELFF. In nucleotides, the CDR3 is TGCAGCGTTGATGTCGGGGAGCTGTTTTTT.

This clonotype has just a few counts. The CDR3, as DNA: TGTGCCAGCAGCCAAGATACGAGGCCCTCCAATGAGCAGTTCTTC. Its translation: CASSQDTRPSNEQFF. This chain uses TRBV14 with TRBJ2-1; D is undetermined. Germline V gene lookup returns CDR1 SGHDN and CDR2 FVKESK. V lost 0 bases to trimming and J lost 6 bases, with 12 bases between them. The length of the CDR3 is 15 residues. Based on the CDR3 plus reference TRBV14 and TRBJ2-1, the full variable domain is EAGVTQFPSHSVIEKGQTVTLRCDPISGHDNLYWYRRVMGKEIKFLLHFVKESKQDESGMPNNRFLAERTGGTYSTLKVQPAELEDSGVYFCASSQDTRPSNEQFFGPGTRLTVL.

This clonotype has only a few counts. The chain is built from TRBV6-1 and TRBJ2-3, with unresolved D. The length of the CDR3 is 14 residues. CDR1 is MNHNS, CDR2 SASEGT, per germline. Trimming cost V 5 bases and J 3 bases, with 12 bases left between them. The CDR3 nucleotides are TGTGCCAGCAGTACCACGAGCGAAACAGATACGCAGTATTTT. Residues: CASSTTSETDTQYF.

This clonotype has more than one count but fewer than ten. This chain joins TRBV29-1 and TRBJ1-1; no firm D call. Germline V lookup: CDR1 SQVTM, CDR2 ANQGSEA. The germline V and J ends were trimmed by 6 bases and 0 bases, with 17 bases remaining between them. The CDR3 has 15 amino acids. The DNA of the CDR3 is TGCAGCGTATCTCCGAGACTCTCCATGAACACTGAAGCTTTCTTT. This translates into CSVSPRLSMNTEAFF.

This clonotype was recorded a few times. The CDR3 DNA reads as TGTGCCACCAGTGACCCCGGCGGGACAGGGAACACCGGGGAGCTGTTTTTT. Translation gives CATSDPGGTGNTGELFF. This chain joins TRBV24-1 and TRBJ2-2; TRBD1 agrees at 8 bases. This CDR3 comprises 17 residues. After removal of 4 bases from V and 1 base from J, the junction contained 7 bases not matched to a gene. Per germline, CDR1 KGHDR and CDR2 SFDVKD.

The rearrangement links TRBV5-6 to TRBJ2-1, with D unclear. The CDR3 is 16 amino acids. Trimming removed 4 bases at V and 0 bases at J, with 14 bases between. Germline V gene data show CDR1 as SGHDT and CDR2 as YYEEEE. The CDR3 sequence is CASSPTLGSSYNEQFF. DNA for the CDR3: TGTGCCAGCAGCCCGACACTTGGCAGCTCCTACAATGAGCAGTTCTTC.

This clonotype has a count of ten or more. The V gene is TRBV12-3 or TRBV12-4, the J gene TRBJ2-3; the D is unclear. The CDR3 is made up of 13 amino acids. V lost 9 bases, J lost 5 bases, and 15 bases lay in between. The CDR3 reads CASLRGEEDTQYF. CDR3 DNA: TGTGCCAGTCTCCGCGGCGAGGAAGATACGCAGTATTTT.

The rearrangement joins TRBV6-2 or TRBV6-3 to TRBJ1-6; tentatively, D is TRBD1 (6 bases). The CDR3 extends over 15 amino acids. V lost 2 bases and J lost 7, with 12 bases in between. Germline CDR1 MNHEY, CDR2 SVGEGT. CDR3 nucleotides: TGTGCCAGCAGTTACGGACAGTCCTTCAATTCACCCCTCCACTTT. Amino acid sequence: CASSYGQSFNSPLHF.